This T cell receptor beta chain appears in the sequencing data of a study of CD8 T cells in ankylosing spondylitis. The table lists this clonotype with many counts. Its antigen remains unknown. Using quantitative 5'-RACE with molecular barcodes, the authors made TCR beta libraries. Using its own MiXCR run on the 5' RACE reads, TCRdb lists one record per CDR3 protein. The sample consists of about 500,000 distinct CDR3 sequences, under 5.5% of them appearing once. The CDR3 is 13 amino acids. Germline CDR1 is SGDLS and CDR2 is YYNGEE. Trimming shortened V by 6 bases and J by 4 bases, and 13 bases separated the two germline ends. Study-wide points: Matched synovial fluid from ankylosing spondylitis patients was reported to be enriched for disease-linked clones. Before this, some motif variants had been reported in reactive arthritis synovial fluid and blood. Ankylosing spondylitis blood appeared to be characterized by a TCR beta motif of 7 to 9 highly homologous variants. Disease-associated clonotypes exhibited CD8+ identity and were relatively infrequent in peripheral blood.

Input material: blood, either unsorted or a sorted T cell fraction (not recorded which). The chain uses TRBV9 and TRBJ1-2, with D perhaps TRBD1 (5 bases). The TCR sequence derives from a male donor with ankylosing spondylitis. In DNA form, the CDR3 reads TGTGCCAGCAACCCGGGGGGAACCTATGGCTACACCTTC. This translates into CASNPGGTYGYTF.